The rows below give T cell receptor beta chains drawn from one sample of a study of cytomegalovirus exposure and HLA in healthy donors. Clones were read by immunoSEQ multiplex PCR, and TCRdb kept only the in-frame ones, dropping some. The sample includes some 150,000 clones, around 88% of them seen just once. The sequencing sample was made of PBMCs. These receptors all stem from a young man in good health and CMV-seropositive. The CDR3 runs from the conserved cysteine through the conserved F or W. A D gene is named only where the DNA matches it firmly. Not all rows give a size; the values are once, few, many and, for expanded clones, a class.

J gene | V gene | clone size | D gene | CDR3 protein | CDR3 DNA
TRBJ1-2 | TRBV2 | . | . | CATPTDTDRYGYTF | TGTGCCACCCCCACGGACACCGATAGATATGGCTACACCTTC
TRBJ2-4 | TRBV4-1 | . | TRBD1 | CASSQGFGTVNPKNIQYF | TGCGCCAGCAGCCAAGGTTTCGGGACAGTGAATCCCAAAAACATTCAGTACTTC
TRBJ2-7 | TRBV10-3 | . | . | CATGGDNYEQYF | TGTGCCACTGGGGGGGACAACTACGAGCAGTACTTC
TRBJ2-7 | TRBV19 | . | TRBD1 | CASSAGQGPYEQYF | TGTGCCAGTAGTGCCGGACAGGGTCCCTACGAGCAGTACTTC
TRBJ2-1 | TRBV27 | . | TRBD2 | CASSLRLAGGYNEQFF | TGTGCCAGCAGTTTAAGACTAGCGGGAGGATACAATGAGCAGTTCTTC
TRBJ2-7 | TRBV5-3 | . | TRBD2 | CARSFLRAGGPEEQYF | TGTGCCAGAAGTTTCCTCCGAGCGGGAGGGCCAGAAGAGCAGTACTTC
TRBJ1-4 | TRBV13 | . | TRBD1 | CASSPRQGEGKLFF | TGTGCCAGCAGCCCCAGACAGGGGGAGGGAAAACTGTTTTTT
TRBJ2-7 | TRBV7-9 | . | TRBD2 | CASSRIWAGGMNEQYF | TGTGCCAGCAGCCGGATCTGGGCGGGGGGAATGAACGAGCAGTACTTC
TRBJ2-7 | TRBV6-5 | . | . | CASSPLGDSYEQYF | TGTGCCAGCAGTCCCCTCGGGGACTCCTACGAGCAGTACTTC
TRBJ1-2 | TRBV27 | . | . | CASSLGQQYGYTF | TGTGCCAGCAGTTTAGGACAGCAATATGGCTACACCTTC
TRBJ2-7 | TRBV27 | . | TRBD1 | CASRQGASEQYF | TGTGCCAGCAGGCAGGGGGCGAGTGAGCAGTACTTC
TRBJ2-7 | TRBV4-1 | once | TRBD2 | CASSQGPASGRYEQYF | TGCGCCAGCAGCCAAGGCCCGGCTAGCGGGAGGTACGAGCAGTACTTC
TRBJ2-3 | TRBV7-9 | . | . | CASSLLEFDTQYF | TGTGCCAGCAGCTTACTCGAGTTTGATACGCAGTATTTT
TRBJ2-1 | TRBV5-1 | . | . | CASSLVGGGSYNEQFF | TGCGCCAGCAGCTTGGTTGGAGGCGGCTCCTACAATGAGCAGTTCTTC
TRBJ1-4 | TRBV2 | . | . | CASSPRQPQRDEKLFF | TGTGCCAGCAGTCCACGACAGCCCCAGAGAGACGAAAAACTGTTTTTT
TRBJ2-1 | TRBV18 | . | . | CASSRAGHGSSYNEQFF | TGTGCCAGCTCACGGGCCGGTCACGGGAGCTCCTACAATGAGCAGTTCTTC
TRBJ2-5 | TRBV6-5 | . | TRBD1 | CASSYDRGVQETQYF | TGTGCCAGCAGTTACGACAGGGGGGTCCAAGAGACCCAGTACTTC
TRBJ1-1 | TRBV27 | . | . | CASSSQQSLNTEAFF | TGTGCCAGCAGTTCCCAACAGAGTCTGAACACTGAAGCTTTCTTT
TRBJ2-7 | TRBV4-3 | . | TRBD1 | CASSQVGQGTYEQYF | TGCGCCAGCAGCCAAGTGGGACAGGGGACCTACGAGCAGTACTTC
TRBJ2-2 | TRBV4-3 | . | TRBD1 | CASRQEGQGAGELFF | TGCGCCAGCAGGCAAGAGGGACAGGGGGCCGGGGAGCTGTTTTTT
TRBJ2-1 | TRBV5-1 | once | TRBD1 | CASSLDGQGYNEQFF | TGCGCCAGCAGCTTGGATGGACAGGGATACAATGAGCAGTTCTTC
TRBJ2-2 | TRBV13 | once | TRBD2 | CASSLLAGGPDSTGELFF | TGTGCCAGCAGCTTACTAGCGGGAGGGCCCGATTCAACCGGGGAGCTGTTTTTT
TRBJ2-1 | TRBV6-5 | . | TRBD2 | CAAKRGVEYNEQFF | TGTGCCGCGAAGCGGGGGGTTGAATACAATGAGCAGTTCTTC
TRBJ2-7 | TRBV9 | . | . | CASSVKAGPYEQYF | TGTGCCAGCAGCGTAAAGGCGGGGCCCTACGAGCAGTACTTC
TRBJ2-1 | TRBV29-1 | . | . | CSVDAGFSYNEQFF | TGCAGCGTTGACGCGGGGTTCTCCTACAATGAGCAGTTCTTC
TRBJ1-2 | TRBV27 | . | TRBD1 | CASSLRWTGSIEGYTF | TGTGCCAGCAGTCTGCGCTGGACAGGGAGCATCGAGGGCTACACCTTC